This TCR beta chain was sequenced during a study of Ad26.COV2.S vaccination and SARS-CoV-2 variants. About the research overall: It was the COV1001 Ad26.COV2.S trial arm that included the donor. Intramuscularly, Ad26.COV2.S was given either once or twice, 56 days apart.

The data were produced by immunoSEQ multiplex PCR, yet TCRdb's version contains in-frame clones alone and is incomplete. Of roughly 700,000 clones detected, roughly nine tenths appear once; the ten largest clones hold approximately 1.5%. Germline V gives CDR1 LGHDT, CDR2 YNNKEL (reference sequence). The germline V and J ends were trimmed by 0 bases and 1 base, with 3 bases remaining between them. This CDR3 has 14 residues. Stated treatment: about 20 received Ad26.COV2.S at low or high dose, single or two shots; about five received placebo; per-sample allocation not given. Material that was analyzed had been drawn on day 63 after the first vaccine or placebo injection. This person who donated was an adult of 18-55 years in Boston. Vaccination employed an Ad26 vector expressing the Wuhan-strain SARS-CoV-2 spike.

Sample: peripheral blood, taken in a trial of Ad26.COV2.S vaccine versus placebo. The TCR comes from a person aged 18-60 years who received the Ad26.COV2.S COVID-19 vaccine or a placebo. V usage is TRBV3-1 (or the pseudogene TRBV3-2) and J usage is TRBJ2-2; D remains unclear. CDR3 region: CASSQEGNTGELFF. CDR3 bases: TGTGCCAGCAGCCAAGAAGGGAACACCGGGGAGCTGTTTTTT.